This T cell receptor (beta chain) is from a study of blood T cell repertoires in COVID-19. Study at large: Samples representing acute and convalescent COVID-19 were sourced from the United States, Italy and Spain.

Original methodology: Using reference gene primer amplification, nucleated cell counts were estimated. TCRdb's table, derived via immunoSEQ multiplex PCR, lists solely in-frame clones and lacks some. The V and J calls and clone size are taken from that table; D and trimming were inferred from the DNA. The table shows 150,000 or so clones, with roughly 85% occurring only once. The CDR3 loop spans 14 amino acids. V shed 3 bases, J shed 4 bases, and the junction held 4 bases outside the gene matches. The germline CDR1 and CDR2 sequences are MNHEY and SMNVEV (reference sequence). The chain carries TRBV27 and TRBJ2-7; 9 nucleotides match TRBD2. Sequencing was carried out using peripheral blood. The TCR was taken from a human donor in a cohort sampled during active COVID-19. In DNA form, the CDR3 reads TGTGCCAGCAGTTTTAGCGGGAGAAGGTACGAGCAGTACTTC. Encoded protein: CASSFSGRRYEQYF.